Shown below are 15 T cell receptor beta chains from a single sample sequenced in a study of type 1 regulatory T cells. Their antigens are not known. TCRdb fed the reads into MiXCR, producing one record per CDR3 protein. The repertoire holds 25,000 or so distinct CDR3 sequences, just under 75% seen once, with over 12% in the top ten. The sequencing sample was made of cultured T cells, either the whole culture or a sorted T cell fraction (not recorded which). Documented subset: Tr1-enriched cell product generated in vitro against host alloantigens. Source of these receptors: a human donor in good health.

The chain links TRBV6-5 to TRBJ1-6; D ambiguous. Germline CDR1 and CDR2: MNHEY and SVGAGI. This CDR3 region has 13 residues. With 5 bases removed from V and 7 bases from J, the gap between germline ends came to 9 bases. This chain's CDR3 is CASSRRANSPLHF. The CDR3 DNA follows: TGTGCCAGCAGTCGACGGGCGAATTCACCCCTCCACTTT.

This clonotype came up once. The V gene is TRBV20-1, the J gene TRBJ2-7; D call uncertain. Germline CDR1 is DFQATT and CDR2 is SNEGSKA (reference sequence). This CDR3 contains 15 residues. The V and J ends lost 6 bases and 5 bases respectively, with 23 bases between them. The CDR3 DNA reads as TGCAGTGCCATCCCCTCGGTAGGGTATCGCGACGAGCAGTACTTC. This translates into CSAIPSVGYRDEQYF.

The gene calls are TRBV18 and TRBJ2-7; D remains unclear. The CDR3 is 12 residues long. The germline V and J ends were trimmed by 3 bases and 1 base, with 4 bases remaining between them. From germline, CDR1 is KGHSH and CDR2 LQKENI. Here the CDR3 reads CASSPKSYEQYF. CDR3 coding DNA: TGTGCCAGCTCACCCAAATCCTACGAGCAGTACTTC.

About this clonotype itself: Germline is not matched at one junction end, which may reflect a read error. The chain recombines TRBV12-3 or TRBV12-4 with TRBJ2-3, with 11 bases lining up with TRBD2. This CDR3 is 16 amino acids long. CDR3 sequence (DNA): TGTGCCAGCAGTCCGGGACTAGCGGCACCAGCAGATACGCAGTACTTT. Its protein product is CASSPGLAAPADTQYF.

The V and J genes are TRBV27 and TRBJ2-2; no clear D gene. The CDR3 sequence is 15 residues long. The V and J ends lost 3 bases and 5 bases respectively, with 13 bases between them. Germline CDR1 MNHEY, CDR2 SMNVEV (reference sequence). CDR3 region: CASSFWPRRTGELFF. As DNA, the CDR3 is TGTGCCAGCAGTTTCTGGCCGAGACGTACCGGGGAGCTGTTTTTT.

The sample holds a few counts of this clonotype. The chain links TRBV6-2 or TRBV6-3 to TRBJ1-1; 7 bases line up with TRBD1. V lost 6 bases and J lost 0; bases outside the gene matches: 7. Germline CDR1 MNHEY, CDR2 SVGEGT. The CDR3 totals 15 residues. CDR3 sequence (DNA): TGTGCCAGCAGACGGACCGGGACAGTGAACACTGAAGCTTTCTTT. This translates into CASRRTGTVNTEAFF.

The CDR3 nucleotides are TGCAGTGCCCGCCCGGGAGCCACGTCTCTATCCGGCTACACCTTC. Translation: CSARPGATSLSGYTF. The rearrangement joins TRBV20-1 to TRBJ1-2; D is undetermined. V shed 6 bases and J shed 8 bases, with 25 bases lying between them. This CDR3 has 15 amino acids. CDR1 and CDR2 from the germline V gene are DFQATT and SNEGSKA (reference sequence).

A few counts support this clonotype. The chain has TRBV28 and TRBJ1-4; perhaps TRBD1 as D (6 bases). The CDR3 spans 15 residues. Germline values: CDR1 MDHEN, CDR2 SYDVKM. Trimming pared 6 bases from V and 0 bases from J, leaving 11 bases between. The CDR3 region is CASSQQGPTNEKLFF. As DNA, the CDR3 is TGTGCCAGCAGCCAACAGGGACCAACTAATGAAAAACTGTTTTTT.

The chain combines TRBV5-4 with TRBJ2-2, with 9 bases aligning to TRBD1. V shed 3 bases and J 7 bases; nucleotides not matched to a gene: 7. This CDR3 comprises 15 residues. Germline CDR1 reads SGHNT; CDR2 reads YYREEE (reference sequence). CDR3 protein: CASSSQGALNGELFF. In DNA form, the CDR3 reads TGTGCCAGCAGCTCACAGGGGGCGCTTAACGGGGAGCTGTTTTTT.

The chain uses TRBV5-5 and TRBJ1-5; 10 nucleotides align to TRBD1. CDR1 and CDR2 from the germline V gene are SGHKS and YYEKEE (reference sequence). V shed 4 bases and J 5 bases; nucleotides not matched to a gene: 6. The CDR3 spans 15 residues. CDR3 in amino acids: CASSRGTGDYQPQHF. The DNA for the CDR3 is TGTGCCAGCAGCCGCGGGACAGGGGACTATCAGCCCCAGCATTTT.

The CDR3 bases are TGCAGTGCTAGAGATCAGAGCTACGAGCAGTACTTC. It specifies CSARDQSYEQYF. This chain joins TRBV20-1 and TRBJ2-7; D ambiguous. Germline CDR1 is DFQATT and CDR2 is SNEGSKA (reference sequence). The CDR3 extends over 12 amino acids. V was trimmed by 0 bases and J by 3 bases, leaving 6 bases between them.

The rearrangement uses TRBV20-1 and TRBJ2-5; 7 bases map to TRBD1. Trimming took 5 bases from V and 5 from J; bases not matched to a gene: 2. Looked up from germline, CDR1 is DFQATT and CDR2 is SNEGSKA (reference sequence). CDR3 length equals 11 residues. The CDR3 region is CSADRAETQYF. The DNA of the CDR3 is TGCAGTGCTGACAGGGCGGAGACCCAGTACTTC.

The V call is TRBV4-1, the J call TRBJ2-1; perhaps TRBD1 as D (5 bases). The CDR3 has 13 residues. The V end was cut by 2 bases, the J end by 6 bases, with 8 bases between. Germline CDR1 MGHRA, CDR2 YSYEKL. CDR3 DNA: TGCGCCAGCAGCCAAAGGACAATCAATGAGCAGTTCTTC. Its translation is CASSQRTINEQFF.

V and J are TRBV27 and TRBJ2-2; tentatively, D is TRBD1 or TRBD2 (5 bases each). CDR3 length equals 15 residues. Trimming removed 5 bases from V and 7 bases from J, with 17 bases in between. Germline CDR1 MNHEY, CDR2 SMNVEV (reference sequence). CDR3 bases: TGTGCCAGCAGTCCTCAGGGAGATATCGGCGGGGAGCTGTTTTTT. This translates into CASSPQGDIGGELFF.

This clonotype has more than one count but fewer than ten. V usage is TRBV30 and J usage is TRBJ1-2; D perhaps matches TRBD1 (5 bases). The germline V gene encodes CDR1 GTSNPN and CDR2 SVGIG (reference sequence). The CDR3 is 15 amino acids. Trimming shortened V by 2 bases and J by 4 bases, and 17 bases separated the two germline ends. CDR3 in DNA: TGTGCCTGGAGTAGGAGGCCGGGACGGATCTATGGCTACACCTTC. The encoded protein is CAWSRRPGRIYGYTF.